Listed here are 18 T cell receptor beta chains from one sample, sequenced in a study of blood T cell repertoires in COVID-19 (dated by TCRdb to the early 2020s). Receptors were amplified or captured by the immunoSEQ multiplex PCR assay. The table was pulled from immuneACCESS by TCRdb, which kept in-frame rearrangements only. Such tables lose some clones; where checked, under half of the loss comes from unresolved V genes, and the rest has no known cause. Counted in this sample were about 180,000 clones; roughly 87% of them appeared once. The biggest ten clones account for 7% to 8% of the sample. The sequenced sample was PBMCs or T cells enriched from blood (not recorded which). These receptors originate from a woman aged 45 to 65 who had recovered from COVID-19.

V gene TRBV7-9 combines with J gene TRBJ2-1; TRBD2 agrees at 8 bases. The CDR3 contains 15 residues. V lost 3 bases and J lost 6; bases outside the gene matches: 7. CDR1 is SEHNR, CDR2 FQNEAQ, per germline (reference sequence). The CDR3 DNA follows: TGTGCCAGCAGCTTTGCCGGGACTAGTCTCAATGAGCAGTTCTTC. This translates into CASSFAGTSLNEQFF.

This clone has only a few counts. The chain uses TRBV11-2 and TRBJ1-2; 8 nucleotides align to TRBD1. The CDR3 has 13 amino acids. V lost 1 base and J lost 8; bases outside the gene matches: 3. CDR1 and CDR2 (germline): SGHAT, FQNNGV. DNA of the CDR3: TGTGCCAGCAGCTTAGGACAGGGGTTCGGCTACACCTTC. Translation: CASSLGQGFGYTF.

The chain links TRBV2 to TRBJ2-2; 7 nucleotides match TRBD1. The CDR3 is 15 amino acids. Germline lookup yields CDR1 SNHLY and CDR2 FYNNEI. Trimming took 4 bases from V and 7 from J; bases not matched to a gene: 9. The DNA for the CDR3 is TGTGCCAGCAGTGCCACCCGGGACAGTTACGGGGAGCTGTTTTTT. Translating it yields CASSATRDSYGELFF.

The chain recombines TRBV5-1 with TRBJ2-7, with 10 bases aligning to TRBD2. Trimming cost V 5 bases and J 2 bases; bases outside gene matches: 13. The length of the CDR3 is 17 residues. CDR1 is SGHRS, CDR2 YFSETQ, per germline. CDR3 DNA: TGCGCCAGCAGAAGGGCTAGCGGGAGAGGGAGCGCCTACGAGCAGTACTTC. This encodes CASRRASGRGSAYEQYF. The variable domain in full, completed from reference TRBV5-1 and TRBJ2-7, reads KAGVTQTPRYLIKTRGQQVTLSCSPISGHRSVSWYQQTPGQGLQFLFEYFSETQRNKGNFPGRFSGRQFSNSRSEMNVSTLELGDSALYLCASRRASGRGSAYEQYFGPGTRLTVT.

This rearrangement joins TRBV7-2 to TRBJ1-1; D remains unclear. The germline CDR1 and CDR2 sequences are SGHTA and FQGNSA. The V and J ends lost 8 bases and 0 bases respectively, with 10 bases between them. CDR3 length: 13 residues. The CDR3 reads CASREVMNTEAFF. For the CDR3, the DNA is TGTGCCAGCCGCGAGGTCATGAACACTGAAGCTTTCTTT.

V and J are TRBV7-9 and TRBJ1-3; D might be TRBD1 (6 bases). Trimming took 4 bases from V and 7 from J, leaving 14 bases between them. This CDR3 has 14 amino acids. Germline assignment: CDR1 SEHNR and CDR2 FQNEAQ (reference sequence). CDR3 sequence reads: CASSYPGEGNTIYF. The CDR3 DNA follows: TGTGCCAGCAGCTACCCAGGGGAAGGTAACACCATATATTTT.

The chain employs TRBV5-1 and TRBJ2-1; tentatively, D is TRBD2 (5 bases). Germline loops: CDR1 SGHRS, CDR2 YFSETQ. V was clipped by 0 bases and J by 10 bases, with 5 bases between them. The CDR3 contains 11 residues. This chain's CDR3 is CASSLGGEQFF. The CDR3 coding sequence is TGCGCCAGCAGCTTGGGAGGGGAGCAGTTCTTC.

The rearrangement uses TRBV5-6 and TRBJ2-5; 8 bases match TRBD2. Germline CDR1 is SGHDT and CDR2 is YYEEEE. The CDR3 sequence is 14 residues long. V lost 4 bases and J lost 1; bases outside the gene matches: 3. CDR3 nucleotides: TGTGCCAGCAGCCGGGGGGGAGGCCAAGAGACCCAGTACTTC. It yields the protein CASSRGGGQETQYF.

V usage is TRBV2 and J usage is TRBJ2-5, with 7 bases identical to TRBD2. In germline, CDR1 is SNHLY, CDR2 FYNNEI. V lost 7 bases, J lost 0 bases, and 8 bases stayed unmatched. The CDR3 spans 15 residues. CDR3 residues: CASIKSGENQETQYF. The CDR3 DNA reads TGTGCCAGCATTAAGAGCGGGGAGAACCAAGAGACCCAGTACTTC.

This rearrangement joins TRBV27 to TRBJ2-7, with 8 bases identical to TRBD2. With 0 bases clipped from V and 0 bases from J, the junction kept 10 bases outside the gene matches. This CDR3 region has 18 residues. Germline V gene lookup returns CDR1 MNHEY and CDR2 SMNVEV (reference sequence). CDR3 nucleotides: TGTGCCAGCAGTTTATCTCAGGGAAGAGCGGGGGTCTCCTACGAGCAGTACTTC. Amino acid sequence: CASSLSQGRAGVSYEQYF.

The chain carries TRBV2 and TRBJ1-5; D gene unclear. This CDR3 comprises 14 residues. Germline assignment: CDR1 SNHLY and CDR2 FYNNEI. With 8 bases removed from V and 0 bases from J, the gap between germline ends came to 11 bases. CDR3 DNA: TGTGCCAGCGGGAGACCATATAGCAATCAGCCCCAGCATTTT. Protein: CASGRPYSNQPQHF. Drawing the rest from reference TRBV2 and TRBJ1-5, the complete variable domain is EPEVTQTPSHQVTQMGQEVILRCVPISNHLYFYWYRQILGQKVEFLVSFYNNEISEKSEIFDDQFSVERPDGSNFTLKIRSTKLEDSAMYFCASGRPYSNQPQHFGDGTRLSIL.

The gene calls are TRBV19 and TRBJ1-2; 10 bases map to TRBD1. V gave up 5 bases and J gave up 2 bases; unmatched junction bases: 8. CDR1 and CDR2 from the germline V gene are LNHDA and SQIVND (reference sequence). The CDR3 is 16 amino acids. In DNA, the CDR3 is TGTGCCAGTAGTTCCCCTACGGGACAGGGGAACTATGGCTACACCTTC. Translation gives CASSSPTGQGNYGYTF. Full variable domain (outside the CDR3, taken from reference TRBV19 and TRBJ1-2): DGGITQSPKYLFRKEGQNVTLSCEQNLNHDAMYWYRQDPGQGLRLIYYSQIVNDFQKGDIAEGYSVSREKKESFPLTVTSAQKNPTAFYLCASSSPTGQGNYGYTFGSGTRLTVV.

This chain joins TRBV9 and TRBJ1-3; D gene uncertain. CDR3 size: 14 residues. The germline V and J ends were trimmed by 0 bases and 0 bases, with 4 bases remaining between them. Germline CDR1 reads SGDLS; CDR2 reads YYNGEE. In DNA form, the CDR3 reads TGTGCCAGCAGCGTAGCCGGCTCTGGAAACACCATATATTTT. Translation: CASSVAGSGNTIYF.

The rearrangement joins TRBV4-3 to TRBJ1-3; tentatively, D is TRBD1 (5 bases). There are 16 residues in the CDR3. V shed 0 bases and J shed 3 bases, with 12 bases lying between them. Germline V CDR1 and CDR2: LGHNA, YSLEER. Here the CDR3 DNA reads TGCGCCAGCAGCCAAGATGCAGGGTCGATTGGAAACACCATATATTTT. Translating gives CASSQDAGSIGNTIYF.

The rearrangement joins TRBV6-5 to TRBJ1-3, with 9 bases lining up with TRBD1. J gave up 0 bases and V 7 bases, and 4 bases lay outside the gene matches. Germline V gene sequence: CDR1 MNHEY, CDR2 SVGAGI. CDR3 length: 15 residues. CDR3 protein: CASNTGGGSGNTIYF. The CDR3 region has the DNA TGTGCCAGCAATACAGGGGGCGGCTCTGGAAACACCATATATTTT.

This clone was picked up one time. The chain combines TRBV7-8 with TRBJ2-7, with 9 bases matching TRBD1. This CDR3 has 15 residues. The junction had 5 bases not matched to a gene; V was cut back by 5 bases and J by 0 bases. Germline CDR1 reads SGHVS; CDR2 reads FQNEAQ. DNA of the CDR3: TGTGCCAGCAGCCCGGGACAGGGTCGCTCCTACGAGCAGTACTTC. Amino acid sequence: CASSPGQGRSYEQYF.

The chain combines TRBV2 with TRBJ1-2; D remains unclear. There are 14 residues in the CDR3. Germline-derived CDR1 and CDR2 are SNHLY and FYNNEI. V was cut by 0 bases and J by 4 bases, with 9 bases left in between. CDR3 DNA: TGTGCCAGCAGTGAAGCGGGCACCTTCTATGGCTACACCTTC. Encoded protein: CASSEAGTFYGYTF.

In DNA, the CDR3 is TGTGCCAGCAACAGCGGGGGAAATACGCAGTATTTT. Amino acids: CASNSGGNTQYF. J is TRBJ2-3 and V is TRBV28; 8 positions agree with TRBD2. Germline assignment: CDR1 MDHEN and CDR2 SYDVKM. This CDR3 spans 12 amino acids. V trimming: 7 bases; J trimming: 7 bases; junction bases outside the gene matches: 4.